This TCR beta chain was identified in a study of monozygotic twins with inflammatory bowel disease. Whole-study findings and limits: Separate T cell subtypes could not be resolved from one another. Support for a single strong signal or clonotype associated with IBD was absent. The sharing of clonotypes with others was lower in IBD patients than in healthy twins, especially with disease activity.

From germline, CDR1 is MNHEY and CDR2 SMNVEV (reference sequence). The CDR3 has 12 residues. Researchers ran eight separate cDNA reactions for each sample. Each CDR3 protein gets one entry in TCRdb, which reprocessed the 5' RACE reads and gives no DNA. The sample table sets out around 400,000 distinct CDR3 sequences. For this clonotype: The target antigen is unknown.

The sample taken for sequencing was blood. This rearrangement joins TRBV27 to TRBJ2-2; the TCRdb call, TRBD2, lacks DNA for checking. This clonotype was sampled from a human donor with ulcerative colitis or Crohn's disease, or a healthy co-twin of an affected twin (not recorded which). CDR3 loop: CASRRASGELFF.